This is a list of T cell receptor beta chains from one sample in a study of blood T cells in healthy people across ages. One entry per CDR3 protein results from TCRdb running MiXCR on the 5' RACE reads. Among roughly 1,500,000 distinct CDR3 sequences listed, roughly 32% were seen once. The sequenced sample consisted of blood. The origin of the receptors is a young woman in good health. Each CDR3 is given with its conserved first and last residue. Fields, in order: V gene, J gene, clone size, CDR3 length, D gene, CDR3 protein, CDR3 DNA. D genes are given only for firm matches. Only part of the rows carry a size: once, few, many, or a class if the clone is expanded.

TRBV28	TRBJ1-4	.	15	.	CASSEQYRRANWVFF	TGTGCCAGCAGTGAACAATACCGAAGGGCAAATTGGGTGTTTTTT
TRBV27	TRBJ2-5	.	12	.	CASSYVGGTQYF	TGTGCCAGCAGCTACGTCGGCGGGACCCAGTACTTC
TRBV6-1	TRBJ2-1	many	16	.	CASSLGGYSSYNEQFF	TGTGCCAGCAGTCTGGGGGGTTACAGCTCCTACAATGAGCAGTTCTTC
TRBV29-1	TRBJ2-7	many	13	.	CSVEEGVSYEQYF	TGCAGCGTTGAAGAGGGGGTATCCTACGAGCAGTACTTC
TRBV6-2/TRBV6-3	TRBJ1-2	.	11	TRBD1	CAAQGAYGYTF	TGTGCCGCACAGGGGGCCTATGGCTACACCTTC
TRBV3-1	TRBJ2-3	.	16	TRBD2	CASSRRSGTHTDTQYF	TGTGCCAGCAGCCGAAGAAGCGGGACTCACACAGATACGCAGTATTTT
TRBV12-3/TRBV12-4	TRBJ2-1	few	15	.	CASSSPTRPHNEQFF	TGTGCCAGCAGTTCCCCGACGCGGCCCCACAATGAGCAGTTCTTC
TRBV2	TRBJ1-2	.	11	.	CASTVNYGYTF	TGTGCCAGCACCGTTAACTATGGCTACACCTTC
TRBV24-1	TRBJ1-2	many	11	.	CATYGQGGYTF	TGTGCTACTTACGGGCAAGGTGGCTACACCTTC
TRBV12-3/TRBV12-4	TRBJ1-1	.	13	.	CASISFGSTEAFF	TGTGCCAGCATATCCTTTGGAAGCACTGAAGCTTTCTTT
TRBV6-5	TRBJ1-3	.	13	.	CATRTEPGNTIYF	TGTGCCACCAGGACTGAGCCTGGAAACACCATATATTTT
TRBV27	TRBJ2-7	few	15	TRBD1	CASSAQGAIPYEQYF	TGTGCCAGCAGTGCCCAGGGGGCGATTCCCTACGAGCAGTACTTC
TRBV27	TRBJ2-7	many	9	.	CARTYEQYF	TGTGCCAGAACCTACGAGCAGTACTTC
TRBV10-3	TRBJ2-7	few	14	.	CATIDRKVTYEQYF	TGTGCCACCATAGACAGAAAAGTTACCTACGAGCAGTACTTC
TRBV28	TRBJ2-1	.	14	.	CASSFVGVWNEQFF	TGTGCCAGCAGTTTTGTCGGAGTCTGGAATGAGCAGTTCTTC
TRBV15	TRBJ1-2	.	15	.	CATNRDPGARDGYTF	TGTGCCACCAACAGAGATCCAGGGGCTAGGGACGGCTACACCTTC
TRBV10-3	TRBJ2-7	.	14	TRBD1	CAIRDRGLRYEQYF	TGTGCCATCAGGGACAGGGGCCTAAGGTACGAGCAGTACTTC
TRBV9	TRBJ2-1	few	17	.	CASSTRTTQSWFNEQFF	TGTGCCAGCAGCACCCGGACTACGCAAAGTTGGTTCAATGAGCAGTTCTTC
TRBV20-1	TRBJ1-1	few	14	.	CSARADSMNTEAFF	TGCAGTGCTAGAGCGGACAGCATGAACACTGAAGCTTTCTTT
TRBV5-1	TRBJ2-1	few	15	.	CASSLAPSLNNEQFF	TGCGCCAGCAGCTTGGCCCCCAGCCTTAACAATGAGCAGTTCTTC
TRBV7-9	TRBJ1-2	many	14	.	CASSLDGANYGYTF	TGCGCCAGCAGCTTGGACGGAGCTAACTATGGCTACACCTTC
TRBV20-1	TRBJ2-1	few	18	TRBD2	CSARVGYPSGMGRNEQFF	TGCAGTGCTAGAGTGGGGTATCCTAGCGGGATGGGTAGGAATGAGCAGTTCTTC
TRBV5-6	TRBJ2-4	.	21	TRBD2	CASSLVFGSGSSMVAKNIQYF	TGTGCCAGCAGCTTGGTTTTCGGTAGCGGGAGTTCGATGGTAGCCAAAAACATTCAGTACTTC
TRBV7-2	TRBJ2-3	few	13	.	CASSEAHGDTQYF	TGTGCCAGCAGCGAGGCACATGGGGATACGCAGTATTTT
TRBV3-1	TRBJ2-2	.	15	.	CASSQVLLNTGELFF	TGTGCCAGCAGCCAAGTACTTCTGAACACCGGGGAGCTGTTTTTT
TRBV7-2	TRBJ2-7	few	16	TRBD2	CASSFEGTSGGYEQYF	TGTGCCAGCAGCTTTGAAGGGACTAGCGGGGGTTACGAGCAGTACTTC
TRBV9	TRBJ2-7	many	15	.	CASSVGDTEPYEQYF	TGTGCCAGCAGCGTAGGGGACACAGAACCCTACGAGCAGTACTTC
TRBV25-1	TRBJ2-3	few	16	.	CASSEYKGSNPDTQYF	TGTGCCAGCAGTGAATATAAGGGCAGTAACCCAGATACGCAGTATTTT
TRBV10-3	TRBJ2-7	.	14	TRBD1	CATRHGTVYNEQYF	TGTGCCACTAGACACGGGACAGTTTACAATGAGCAGTACTTC
TRBV9	TRBJ1-4	.	14	.	CASSVGSLREKLFF	TGTGCCAGCAGCGTAGGAAGTCTACGGGAAAAACTGTTTTTT
TRBV4-1	TRBJ2-7	many	15	.	CASSQGGAGLYEQYF	TGCGCCAGCAGCCAAGGAGGAGCGGGCCTCTACGAGCAGTACTTC
TRBV24-1	TRBJ2-3	.	17	TRBD1	CATSDLARDRGTDTQYF	TGTGCCACCAGTGATTTGGCCCGGGACAGGGGAACAGATACGCAGTATTTT
TRBV4-1	TRBJ2-1	many	16	TRBD2	CASSQEMRTRFNEQFF	TGCGCCAGCAGCCAAGAAATGAGGACTAGATTTAATGAGCAGTTCTTC
TRBV19	TRBJ2-3	.	14	TRBD1	CASNNRGTTDTQYF	TGTGCCAGTAACAACAGGGGTACCACAGATACGCAGTATTTT
TRBV4-1	TRBJ1-1	.	14	.	CASSQVQGDPEAFF	TGCGCCAGCAGCCAAGTCCAAGGGGACCCTGAAGCTTTCTTT
TRBV20-1	TRBJ2-3	.	14	.	CSASSYTLADTQYF	TGCAGTGCTAGTTCCTACACGCTTGCAGATACGCAGTATTTT
TRBV19	TRBJ2-6	few	13	.	CASSLPKANVLTF	TGTGCCAGTAGTTTACCCAAGGCCAACGTCCTGACTTTC
TRBV7-9	TRBJ1-2	.	14	.	CASSRSMGYYGYTF	TGTGCCAGCAGCCGGTCGATGGGGTACTATGGCTACACCTTC
TRBV27	TRBJ2-7	few	16	TRBD1	CASSASQGEFAYEQYF	TGTGCCAGCAGTGCCTCACAGGGGGAATTTGCCTACGAGCAGTACTTC
TRBV5-1	TRBJ2-7	many	14	TRBD1	CASSPGQGAWEQYF	TGCGCCAGCAGCCCCGGACAGGGGGCGTGGGAGCAGTACTTC
TRBV7-2	TRBJ2-7	few	14	.	CASSLGTPGYEQYF	TGTGCCAGCAGCTTAGGGACACCTGGGTACGAGCAGTACTTC
TRBV4-1	TRBJ2-7	.	14	TRBD2	CASSQAGRAYGQYF	TGCGCCAGCAGCCAAGCGGGGAGGGCCTACGGGCAGTACTTC
TRBV14	TRBJ2-7	few	14	.	CASRSGADSYEQYF	TGTGCCAGTCGCTCGGGGGCGGACTCCTACGAGCAGTACTTC
TRBV15	TRBJ2-1	many	16	TRBD2	CATSRALAGGSGEQFF	TGTGCCACCAGCAGAGCGCTGGCGGGAGGTTCGGGTGAGCAGTTCTTC
TRBV5-1	TRBJ2-1	many	14	TRBD1	CASSLTGVGNEQFF	TGTGCCAGCAGTCTGACAGGGGTTGGAAATGAGCAGTTCTTC
TRBV27	TRBJ2-3	few	15	.	CASRKTTGRTDTQYF	TGTGCCAGCAGGAAGACGACAGGACGCACAGATACGCAGTATTTT